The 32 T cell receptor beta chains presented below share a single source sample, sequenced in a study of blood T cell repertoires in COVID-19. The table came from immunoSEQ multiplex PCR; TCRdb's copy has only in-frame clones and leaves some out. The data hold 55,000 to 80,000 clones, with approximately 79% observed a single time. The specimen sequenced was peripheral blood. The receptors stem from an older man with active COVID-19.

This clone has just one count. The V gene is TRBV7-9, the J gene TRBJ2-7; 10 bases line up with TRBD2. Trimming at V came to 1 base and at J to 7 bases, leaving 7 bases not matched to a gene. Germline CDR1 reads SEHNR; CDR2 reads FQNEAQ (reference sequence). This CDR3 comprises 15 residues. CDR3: CASSLVLAGESEQYF. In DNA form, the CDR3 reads TGTGCCAGCAGCTTAGTGCTAGCGGGGGAATCTGAGCAGTACTTC.

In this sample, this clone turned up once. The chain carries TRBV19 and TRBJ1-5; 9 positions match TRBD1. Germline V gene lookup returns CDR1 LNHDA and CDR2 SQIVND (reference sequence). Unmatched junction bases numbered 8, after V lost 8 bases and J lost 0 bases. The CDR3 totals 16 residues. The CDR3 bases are TGTGCCAGTGGACGGACAGGGGATTTTAGCAATCAGCCCCAGCATTTT. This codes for CASGRTGDFSNQPQHF.

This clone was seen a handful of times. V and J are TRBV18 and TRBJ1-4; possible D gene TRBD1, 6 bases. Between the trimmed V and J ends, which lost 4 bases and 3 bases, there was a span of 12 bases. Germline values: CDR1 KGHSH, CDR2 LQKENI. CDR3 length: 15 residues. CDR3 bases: TGTGCCAGCTCACTTCAGGGGAATGCTAATGAAAAACTGTTTTTT. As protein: CASSLQGNANEKLFF. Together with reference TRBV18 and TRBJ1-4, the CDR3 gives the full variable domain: NAGVMQNPRHLVRRRGQEARLRCSPMKGHSHVYWYRQLPEEGLKFMVYLQKENIIDESGMPKERFSAEFPKEGPSILRIQQVVRGDSAAYFCASSLQGNANEKLFFGSGTQLSVL.

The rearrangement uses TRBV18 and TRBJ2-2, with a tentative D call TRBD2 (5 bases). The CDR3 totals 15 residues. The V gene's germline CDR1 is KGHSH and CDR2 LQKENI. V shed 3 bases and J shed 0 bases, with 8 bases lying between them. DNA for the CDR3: TGTGCCAGCTCACCCGGGGAAACGAACACCGGGGAGCTGTTTTTT. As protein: CASSPGETNTGELFF.

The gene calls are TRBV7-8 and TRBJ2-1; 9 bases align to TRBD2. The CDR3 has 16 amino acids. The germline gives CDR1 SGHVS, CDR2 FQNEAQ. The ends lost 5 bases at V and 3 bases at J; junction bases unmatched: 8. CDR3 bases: TGTGCCAGCAGCCGGCGGGCTAGCGGGGACTACAATGAGCAGTTCTTC. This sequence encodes CASSRRASGDYNEQFF.

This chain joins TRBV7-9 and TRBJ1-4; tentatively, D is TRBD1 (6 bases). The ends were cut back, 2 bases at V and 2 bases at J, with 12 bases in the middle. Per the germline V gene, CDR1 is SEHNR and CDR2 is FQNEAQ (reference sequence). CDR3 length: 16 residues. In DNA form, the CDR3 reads TGTGCCAGCAGCTTACAGGGGCGCGTTACTAATGAAAAACTGTTTTTT. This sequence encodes CASSLQGRVTNEKLFF.

CDR3 region: CASSGRLAGGPEQYF. The CDR3 nucleotides are TGTGCCAGCAGCGGCCGACTAGCGGGAGGGCCCGAGCAGTACTTC. The chain combines TRBV7-9 with TRBJ2-7, with 14 bases fitting TRBD2. Germline V lookup: CDR1 SEHNR, CDR2 FQNEAQ (reference sequence). V was clipped by 5 bases and J by 6 bases; unmatched bases: 6. This CDR3 comprises 15 residues.

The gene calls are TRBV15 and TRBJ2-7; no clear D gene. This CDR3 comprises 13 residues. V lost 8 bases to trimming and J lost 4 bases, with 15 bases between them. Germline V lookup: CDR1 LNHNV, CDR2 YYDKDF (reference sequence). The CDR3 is CATAPSVGYEQYF. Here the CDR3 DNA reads TGTGCCACCGCGCCGTCCGTCGGGTACGAGCAGTACTTC.

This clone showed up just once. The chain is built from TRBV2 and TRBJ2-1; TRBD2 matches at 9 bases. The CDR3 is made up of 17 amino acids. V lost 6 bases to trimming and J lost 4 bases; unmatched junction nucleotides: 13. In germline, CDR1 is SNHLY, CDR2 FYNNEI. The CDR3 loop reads CASSRTERGDRYNEQFF. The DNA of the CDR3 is TGTGCCAGCAGCAGAACTGAGCGGGGGGACCGTTACAATGAGCAGTTCTTC.

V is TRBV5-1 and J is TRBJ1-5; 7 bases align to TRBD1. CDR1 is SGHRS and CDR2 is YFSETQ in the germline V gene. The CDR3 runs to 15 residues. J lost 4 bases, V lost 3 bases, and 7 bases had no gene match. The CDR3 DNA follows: TGCGCCAGCAGCTATGCCGGGACAGCTAATCAGCCCCAGCATTTT. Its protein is CASSYAGTANQPQHF. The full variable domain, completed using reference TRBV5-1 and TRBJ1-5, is KAGVTQTPRYLIKTRGQQVTLSCSPISGHRSVSWYQQTPGQGLQFLFEYFSETQRNKGNFPGRFSGRQFSNSRSEMNVSTLELGDSALYLCASSYAGTANQPQHFGDGTRLSIL.

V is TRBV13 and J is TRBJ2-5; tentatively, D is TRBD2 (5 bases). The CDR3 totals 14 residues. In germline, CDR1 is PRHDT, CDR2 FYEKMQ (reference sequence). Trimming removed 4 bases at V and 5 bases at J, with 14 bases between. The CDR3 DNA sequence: TGTGCCAGCAGCTCCAGAGGGATTAGGGAGACCCAGTACTTC. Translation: CASSSRGIRETQYF.

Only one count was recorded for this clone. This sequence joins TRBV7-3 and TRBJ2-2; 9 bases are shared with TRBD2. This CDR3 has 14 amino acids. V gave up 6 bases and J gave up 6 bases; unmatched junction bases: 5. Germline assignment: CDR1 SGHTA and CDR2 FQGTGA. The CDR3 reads CASRAGGAPGELFF. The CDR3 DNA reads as TGTGCCAGCAGGGCGGGAGGGGCCCCCGGGGAGCTGTTTTTT.

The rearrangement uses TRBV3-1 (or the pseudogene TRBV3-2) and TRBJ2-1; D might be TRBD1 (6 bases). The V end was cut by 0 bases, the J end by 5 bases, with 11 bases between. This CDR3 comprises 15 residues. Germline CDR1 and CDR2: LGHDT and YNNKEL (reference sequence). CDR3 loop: CASSQDPGQHNEQFF. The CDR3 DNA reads TGTGCCAGCAGCCAAGACCCCGGACAGCACAATGAGCAGTTCTTC.

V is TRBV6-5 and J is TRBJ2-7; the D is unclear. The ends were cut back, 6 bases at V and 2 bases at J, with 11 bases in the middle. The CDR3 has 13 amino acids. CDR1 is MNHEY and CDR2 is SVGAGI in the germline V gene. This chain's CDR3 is CASSHPATYEQYF. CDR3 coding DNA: TGTGCCAGCAGCCACCCAGCGACCTACGAGCAGTACTTC.

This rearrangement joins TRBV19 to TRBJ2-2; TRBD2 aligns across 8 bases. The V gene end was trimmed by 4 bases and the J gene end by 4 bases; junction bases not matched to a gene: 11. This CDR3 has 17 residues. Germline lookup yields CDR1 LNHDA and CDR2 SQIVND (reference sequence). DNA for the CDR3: TGTGCCAGTAGTAATGGTGTGGGCCGGGGGGGCACCGGGGAGCTGTTTTTT. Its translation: CASSNGVGRGGTGELFF.

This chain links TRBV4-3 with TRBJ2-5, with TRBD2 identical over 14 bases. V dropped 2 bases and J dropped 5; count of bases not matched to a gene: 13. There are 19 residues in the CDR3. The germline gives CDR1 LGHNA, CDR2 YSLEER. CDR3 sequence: CASSQRLAGGPVQGETQYF. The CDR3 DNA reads TGCGCCAGCAGCCAACGACTAGCGGGAGGGCCGGTCCAAGGGGAGACCCAGTACTTC.

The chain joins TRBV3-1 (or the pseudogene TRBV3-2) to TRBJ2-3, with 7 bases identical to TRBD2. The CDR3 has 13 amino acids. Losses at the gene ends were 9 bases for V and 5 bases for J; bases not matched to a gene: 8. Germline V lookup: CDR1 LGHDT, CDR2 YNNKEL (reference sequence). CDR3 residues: CARRAGSLDTQYF. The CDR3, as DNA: TGTGCCAGAAGAGCGGGAAGTCTAGATACGCAGTATTTT.

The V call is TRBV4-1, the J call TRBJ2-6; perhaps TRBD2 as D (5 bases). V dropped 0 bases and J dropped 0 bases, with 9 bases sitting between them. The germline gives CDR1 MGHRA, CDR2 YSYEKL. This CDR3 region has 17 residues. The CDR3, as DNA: TGCGCCAGCAGCCAAGACCTCGGACTCTCTGGGGCCAACGTCCTGACTTTC. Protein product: CASSQDLGLSGANVLTF.

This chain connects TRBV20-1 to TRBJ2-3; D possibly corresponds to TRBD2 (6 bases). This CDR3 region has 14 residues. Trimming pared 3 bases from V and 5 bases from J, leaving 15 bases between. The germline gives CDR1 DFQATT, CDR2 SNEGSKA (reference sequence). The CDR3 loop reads CSASFAGGRDTQYF. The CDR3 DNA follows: TGCAGTGCTAGTTTCGCCGGAGGGAGAGATACGCAGTATTTT.

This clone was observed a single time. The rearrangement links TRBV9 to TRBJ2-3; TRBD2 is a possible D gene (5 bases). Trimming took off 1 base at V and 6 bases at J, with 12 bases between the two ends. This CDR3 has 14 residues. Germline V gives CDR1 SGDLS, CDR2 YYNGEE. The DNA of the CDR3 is TGTGCCAGCAGCGTAAGGACTTGGGTCGATACGCAGTATTTT. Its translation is CASSVRTWVDTQYF.

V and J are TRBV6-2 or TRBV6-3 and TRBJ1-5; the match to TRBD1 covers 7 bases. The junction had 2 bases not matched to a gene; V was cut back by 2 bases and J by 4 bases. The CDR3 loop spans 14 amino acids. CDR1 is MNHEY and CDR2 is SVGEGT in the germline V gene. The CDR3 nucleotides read TGTGCCAGCAGTTACGGCAGGGGGAATCAGCCCCAGCATTTT. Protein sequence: CASSYGRGNQPQHF.

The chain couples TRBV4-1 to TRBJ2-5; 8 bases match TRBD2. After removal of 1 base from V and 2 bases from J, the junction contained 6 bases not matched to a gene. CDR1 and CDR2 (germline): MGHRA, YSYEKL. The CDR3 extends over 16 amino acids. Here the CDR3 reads CASSQGTGGGQETQYF. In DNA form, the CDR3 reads TGCGCCAGCAGCCAAGGGACGGGAGGGGGGCAAGAGACCCAGTACTTC.

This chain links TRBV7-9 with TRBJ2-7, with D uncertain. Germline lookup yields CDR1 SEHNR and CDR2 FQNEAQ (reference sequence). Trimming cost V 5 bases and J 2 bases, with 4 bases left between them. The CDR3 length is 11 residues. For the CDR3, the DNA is TGTGCCAGCAGCCCTGCCTACGAGCAGTACTTC. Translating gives CASSPAYEQYF. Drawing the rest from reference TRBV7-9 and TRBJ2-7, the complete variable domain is DTGVSQNPRHKITKRGQNVTFRCDPISEHNRLYWYRQTLGQGPEFLTYFQNEAQLEKSRLLSDRFSAERPKGSFSTLEIQRTEQGDSAMYLCASSPAYEQYFGPGTRLTVT.

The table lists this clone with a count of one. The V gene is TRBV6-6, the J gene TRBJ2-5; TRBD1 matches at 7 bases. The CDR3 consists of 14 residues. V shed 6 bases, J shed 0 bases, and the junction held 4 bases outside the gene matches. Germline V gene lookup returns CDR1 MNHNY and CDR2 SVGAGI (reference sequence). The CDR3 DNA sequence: TGTGCCAGCAGACAGGGACAGAACCAAGAGACCCAGTACTTC. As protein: CASRQGQNQETQYF.

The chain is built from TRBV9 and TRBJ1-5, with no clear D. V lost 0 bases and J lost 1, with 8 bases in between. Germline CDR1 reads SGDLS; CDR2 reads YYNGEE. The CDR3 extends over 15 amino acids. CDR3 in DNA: TGTGCCAGCAGCGTAGGAGGGCAGAGCAATCAGCCCCAGCATTTT. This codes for CASSVGGQSNQPQHF.

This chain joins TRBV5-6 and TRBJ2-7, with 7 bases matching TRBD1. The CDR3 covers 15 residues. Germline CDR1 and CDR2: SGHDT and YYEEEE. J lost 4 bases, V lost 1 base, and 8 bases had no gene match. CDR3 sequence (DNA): TGTGCCAGCAGCTTGCCAGGGGGACAGTTTTACGAGCAGTACTTC. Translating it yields CASSLPGGQFYEQYF.

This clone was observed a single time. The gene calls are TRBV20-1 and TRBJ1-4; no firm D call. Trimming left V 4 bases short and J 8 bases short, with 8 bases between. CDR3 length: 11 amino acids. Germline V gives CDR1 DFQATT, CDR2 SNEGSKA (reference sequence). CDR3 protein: CSANSVEKLFF. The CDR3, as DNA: TGCAGTGCTAATAGCGTCGAAAAACTGTTTTTT.

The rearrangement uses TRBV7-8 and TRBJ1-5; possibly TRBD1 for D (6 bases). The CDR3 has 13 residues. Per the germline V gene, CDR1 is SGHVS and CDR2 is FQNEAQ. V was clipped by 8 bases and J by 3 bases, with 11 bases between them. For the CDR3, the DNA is TGTGCCAGCGCCCGGGACAACAATCAGCCCCAGCATTTT. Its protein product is CASARDNNQPQHF.

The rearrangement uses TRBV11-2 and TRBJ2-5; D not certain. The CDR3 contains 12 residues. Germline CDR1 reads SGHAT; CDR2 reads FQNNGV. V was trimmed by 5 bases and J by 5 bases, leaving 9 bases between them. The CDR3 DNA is TGTGCCAGCAGCGTTTTATCGGAGACCCAGTACTTC. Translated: CASSVLSETQYF. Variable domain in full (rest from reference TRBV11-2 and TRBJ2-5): EAGVAQSPRYKIIEKRQSVAFWCNPISGHATLYWYQQILGQGPKLLIQFQNNGVVDDSQLPKDRFSAERLKGVDSTLKIQPAKLEDSAVYLCASSVLSETQYFGPGTRLLVL.

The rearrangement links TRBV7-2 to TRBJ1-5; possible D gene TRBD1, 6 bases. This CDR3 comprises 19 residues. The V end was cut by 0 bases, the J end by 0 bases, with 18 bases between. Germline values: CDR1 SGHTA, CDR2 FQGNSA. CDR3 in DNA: TGTGCCAGCAGCTTAGCGCCGGACAGACCACACTATAGCAATCAGCCCCAGCATTTT. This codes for CASSLAPDRPHYSNQPQHF.

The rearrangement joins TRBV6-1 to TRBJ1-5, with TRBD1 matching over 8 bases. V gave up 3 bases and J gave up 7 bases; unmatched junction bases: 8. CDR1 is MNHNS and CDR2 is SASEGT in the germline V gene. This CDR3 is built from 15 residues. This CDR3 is CASSESGTGSQPQHF. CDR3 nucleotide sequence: TGTGCCAGCAGTGAGAGTGGGACAGGAAGCCAGCCCCAGCATTTT.

This CDR3 reads CASSFLAGAEQYF. CDR3 DNA: TGTGCCAGCAGCTTCTTAGCGGGAGCAGAGCAGTACTTC. V usage is TRBV7-2 and J usage is TRBJ2-7; 9 bases map to TRBD2. V shed 3 bases, J shed 7 bases, and the junction held 4 bases outside the gene matches. The CDR3 is 13 residues long. CDR1 is SGHTA, CDR2 FQGNSA, per germline.